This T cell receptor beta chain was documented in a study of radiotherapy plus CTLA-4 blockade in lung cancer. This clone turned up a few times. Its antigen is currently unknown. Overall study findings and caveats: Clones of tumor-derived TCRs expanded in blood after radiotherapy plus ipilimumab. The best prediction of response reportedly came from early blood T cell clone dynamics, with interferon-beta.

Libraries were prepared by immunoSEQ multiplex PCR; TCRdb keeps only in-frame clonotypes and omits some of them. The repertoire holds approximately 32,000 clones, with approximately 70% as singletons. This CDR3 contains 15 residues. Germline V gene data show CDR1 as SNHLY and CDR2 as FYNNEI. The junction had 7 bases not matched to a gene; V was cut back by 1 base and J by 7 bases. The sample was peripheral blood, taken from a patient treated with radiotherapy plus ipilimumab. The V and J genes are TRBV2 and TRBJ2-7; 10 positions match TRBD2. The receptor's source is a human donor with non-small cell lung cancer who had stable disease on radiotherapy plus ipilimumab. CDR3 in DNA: TGTGCCAGCAGTGAAGATCTAGCGGGAGTTGGGGAGCAGTACTTC. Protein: CASSEDLAGVGEQYF.